The 9 T cell receptor beta chains given below trace back to one sample, sequenced in a study of beta chain features in type 1 diabetes. Study-level results: People with Type 1 diabetes carried modestly yet significantly shorter TCRB CDR3s in all four CD4+ subsets.

The sequenced template was cDNA made from the entire isolated RNA. Measured with immunoSEQ multiplex PCR; TCRdb has only the in-frame clones, and not every one. The sample records some 160,000 clones, 8.5% to 10% being singletons. What these receptors recognize is not known. The sequencing input was central memory CD4+ T cells from blood. The receptors shown here come from a woman in her 30s with type 1 diabetes.

In its sample, this clone was seen a few times. The J gene is TRBJ1-1, the V gene TRBV5-1, with D possibly being TRBD1 (6 bases). V was cut by 4 bases and J by 4 bases, with 17 bases left in between. This CDR3 comprises 15 residues. Germline CDR1 reads SGHRS; CDR2 reads YFSETQ. The CDR3 protein is CASSESSGDVTEAFF. The CDR3 DNA reads TGCGCCAGCAGCGAATCGTCAGGGGATGTCACTGAAGCTTTCTTT.

This clone was seen only a few times. The V gene is TRBV6-6, the J gene TRBJ2-2; maybe TRBD2 (7 bases). V lost 6 bases and J lost 8, with 16 bases in between. CDR1 is MNHNY, CDR2 SVGAGI, per germline (reference sequence). CDR3 length: 14 amino acids. In DNA, the CDR3 is TGTGCCAGCAGCCCGCCGGGGGGCCCGGGGGAGCTGTTTTTT. Protein product: CASSPPGGPGELFF.

The chain couples TRBV11-3 to TRBJ1-2; 7 bases match TRBD1. J was trimmed by 5 bases and V by 5 bases; bases with no gene match: 11. Germline assignment: CDR1 SGHNT and CDR2 YENEEA. This CDR3 has 15 amino acids. CDR3 bases: TGTGCCAGCAGCCCTACAGGGGAACTTCGGTATGGCTACACCTTC. It yields the protein CASSPTGELRYGYTF.

The V call is TRBV11-2, the J call TRBJ2-1; possibly TRBD1 for D (5 bases). The germline V gene has CDR1 SGHAT and CDR2 FQNNGV. This CDR3 has 16 amino acids. V shed 5 bases and J shed 0 bases, with 14 bases lying between them. CDR3 nucleotides: TGTGCCAGCAGCCTAAGGACATTCAGCTCCTACAATGAGCAGTTCTTC. Translating gives CASSLRTFSSYNEQFF.

This rearrangement joins TRBV28 to TRBJ2-1; the D gene is possibly TRBD1 (5 bases). V lost 5 bases to trimming and J lost 7 bases, with 6 bases between them. The germline gives CDR1 MDHEN, CDR2 SYDVKM. The CDR3 sequence is 11 residues long. The CDR3 bases are TGTGCCAGCAGTCAGGGAAATGAGCAGTTCTTC. Its protein product is CASSQGNEQFF.

The rearrangement joins TRBV5-1 to TRBJ1-1; no firm D call. The ends were cut back, 0 bases at V and 7 bases at J, with 13 bases in the middle. CDR1 and CDR2 from the germline V gene are SGHRS and YFSETQ. This CDR3 has 14 amino acids. Here the CDR3 DNA reads TGCGCCAGCAGCTTGGAGGGAGGAAGGAATGAAGCTTTCTTT. Its translation is CASSLEGGRNEAFF.

The rearrangement links TRBV5-1 to TRBJ2-5; possibly TRBD2 for D (6 bases). CDR1 is SGHRS, CDR2 YFSETQ, per germline. V lost 3 bases, J lost 3 bases, and 12 bases lay in between. The CDR3 contains 14 residues. The CDR3 coding sequence is TGCGCCAGCAGCTCCGGGGAGCGGGAAGAGACCCAGTACTTC. Translated, it gives CASSSGEREETQYF. Full variable domain (missing parts from reference TRBV5-1 and TRBJ2-5): KAGVTQTPRYLIKTRGQQVTLSCSPISGHRSVSWYQQTPGQGLQFLFEYFSETQRNKGNFPGRFSGRQFSNSRSEMNVSTLELGDSALYLCASSSGEREETQYFGPGTRLLVL.

This clone was observed a handful of times. The V call is TRBV10-3, the J call TRBJ1-2; D might be TRBD1 (6 bases). The length of the CDR3 is 14 residues. The V and J ends lost 4 bases and 6 bases respectively, with 15 bases between them. Germline V gene sequence: CDR1 ENHRY, CDR2 SYGVKD. The CDR3 loop reads CAISALTGTDGYTF. The DNA for the CDR3 is TGTGCCATCAGTGCGTTGACAGGTACGGATGGCTACACCTTC.

The genes are TRBV6-5 and TRBJ2-7; perhaps TRBD1 as D (5 bases). Trimming removed 8 bases from V and 3 bases from J, with 20 bases in between. The CDR3 has 15 amino acids. The germline V gene encodes CDR1 MNHEY and CDR2 SVGAGI. CDR3 in DNA: TGTGCCAGCGTAAAAATGGGGCTAGAACGCTACGAGCAGTACTTC. It is translated as CASVKMGLERYEQYF.